This is a list of T cell receptor beta chains from one sample in a study of blood T cells in healthy people across ages. Each CDR3 protein is one row after TCRdb ran MiXCR on the 5' RACE reads. The sample records approximately 850,000 distinct CDR3 sequences, roughly 44% being singletons. Source material: blood. These receptors originate from a man between 60 and 75 years old in good health. The conserved cysteine and the conserved F or W are not part of the CDR3 here. The D gene is left open where the match is weak.

d_call j_call v_call cdr3_aa
- TRBJ2-7 TRBV6-2/TRBV6-3 ATLGSQGLREQY
- TRBJ2-1 TRBV5-1 ASKQALGTGYNEQF
- TRBJ2-2 TRBV7-9 ASSSGAYNGELF
- TRBJ1-2 TRBV4-3 ASSLAQGSGYT
TRBD1 TRBJ1-4 TRBV5-6 ASSSATGGADEKLF
TRBD1 TRBJ2-7 TRBV27 ASGGQRYEQY
- - TRBV28 ASTEGVMDEQY
- TRBJ1-5 TRBV20-1 SARDRVGQPQH
- TRBJ2-5 TRBV28 ASIEYPSMKTQY
- - TRBV20-1 SAREFLDEQY
TRBD1 TRBJ2-7 TRBV27 ASSLWTGFREQY
- TRBJ1-1 TRBV6-6 ASYGGLGEAF
- TRBJ1-6 TRBV12-3/TRBV12-4 ASSRGGGNSPLH
TRBD2 TRBJ2-5 TRBV7-2 ASSLLSSGGVSEQY
TRBD1 TRBJ1-2 TRBV4-2 ASSQHEDRGYGYT
TRBD1 TRBJ2-5 TRBV4-3 ASSQDQGAQETQY
TRBD1 TRBJ2-6 TRBV7-2 ASSPWTGGSGANVLT
- TRBJ2-3 TRBV5-1 ASLGEYTDTQY
TRBD2 TRBJ2-1 TRBV20-1 SAQAPSGGLYEQF
- TRBJ2-1 TRBV6-2/TRBV6-3 ASSYSRVRYNEQF
TRBD2 TRBJ2-7 TRBV29-1 SVEAATSGGYEQY
- TRBJ2-7 TRBV3-1 ASSQDQITAYEQY
- TRBJ2-7 TRBV28 ASSPHTEQGFSYEQY
- TRBJ2-2 TRBV4-3 ASSQDLGGAGNTGELF
- TRBJ1-2 TRBV6-6 ASSYQGVNYGYT
TRBD2 TRBJ2-7 TRBV7-2 ASSPSGALYEQY
TRBD2 TRBJ2-5 TRBV27 ASSVLAGPTQETQY
- TRBJ2-6 TRBV29-1 SVAQSGANVLT
- TRBJ1-4 TRBV7-6 ASSLEDFGTAMTYEKLF
- TRBJ2-7 TRBV29-1 SVELETTKQY
- TRBJ2-1 TRBV6-5 ASRRLGRRAGNEQF
- TRBJ1-6 TRBV7-2 ASSLAPFTGMSNSPLH
TRBD2 TRBJ2-2 TRBV10-3 AISEPGLAGVSTGELF
TRBD1 TRBJ2-3 TRBV12-3/TRBV12-4 ASTPTGPADTQY
TRBD1 TRBJ1-1 TRBV3-1 ASRDRGGEAF
- TRBJ2-4 TRBV7-9 ASSLGAWSLTKNIQY
- TRBJ2-6 TRBV18 ASSGGLPSGANVLT
TRBD1 TRBJ2-7 TRBV6-1 ASSPQTGVSYEQY
- TRBJ1-6 TRBV7-2 ASSLRGAWSSYNSPLH
- TRBJ2-7 TRBV21-1 ASSKAGRGGYEQY
TRBD1 TRBJ1-1 TRBV29-1 SGTRNRGDTEAF
- TRBJ2-1 TRBV27 ASINPGSGENEQF
- TRBJ2-5 TRBV27 ASSLSAQETQY
- TRBJ2-7 TRBV6-2/TRBV6-3 ASSYSLLQGIYEQY
- - TRBV7-8 ASSPSPAGSYNEQY
- TRBJ2-1 TRBV3-1 ASSQGRRDSYNEQF
- TRBJ2-7 TRBV6-2/TRBV6-3 ASSYSSAGLSYEQY
TRBD1 TRBJ1-2 TRBV6-2/TRBV6-3 ASSYPRTGGNYGYT
TRBD1 TRBJ1-2 TRBV12-3/TRBV12-4 ASSLRTGDGYT
- TRBJ2-5 TRBV7-9 ASSPRVGETQY
- TRBJ1-1 TRBV9 ASSGGGEAF
TRBD2 TRBJ2-3 TRBV29-1 SVDPSGRTDTQY
- TRBJ2-7 TRBV20-1 SGRESSYEQY
TRBD1 TRBJ1-2 TRBV20-1 SAEDRGINYGYT
- TRBJ2-1 TRBV20-1 SAPRDLTSYNEQF